The clone carrying this T cell receptor beta chain was counted a few times. Its specificity is unknown. The germline V gene has CDR1 MGHRA and CDR2 YSYEKL. The CDR3 loop spans 15 amino acids. Trimming cost V 3 bases and J 2 bases, with 11 bases left between them. Profiling relied on immunoSEQ multiplex PCR, and the TCRdb table lists in-frame clones only, not all of them. The data hold about 59,000 clones, with roughly three quarters observed a single time. Antigen-specific CD4+ T cells were expanded with viral peptide pools in the ViraFEST assay before sequencing. After around nine days in culture, the CD4+ T cells were isolated. Vaccine administered to participants consisted of two doses of either BNT162b2 or mRNA-1273. In the vaccine recipients, nucleocapsid antibodies were negative and there was no prior SARS-CoV-2 infection. On days 3 and 7, fresh IL-2 medium replaced half the medium. The sample belongs to a study of vaccination effects on CD4 cells after COVID-19. Across the study: The post-vaccine samples were taken, at the median, 72 days after the second dose.

This TCR was recovered from a human donor who received a COVID-19 vaccine. The chain is built from TRBV4-1 and TRBJ1-3, with D possibly matching TRBD1 (5 bases). Sample: CD4+ T cells from PBMCs cultured with HCoV-OC43 spike peptides, taken after COVID-19 vaccination. Subset denoted: HCoV-OC43 spike overlapping peptide pool stimulation. The CDR3 coding sequence is TGCGCCAGCAGCCACCCAGGGTGGCCTGGAAACACCATATATTTT. It yields the protein CASSHPGWPGNTIYF.